This T cell receptor beta chain was recorded in a study of patients and donors after allogeneic stem cell transplantation. TCRdb reprocessed the RT-PCR reads with MiXCR, giving one entry per CDR3 protein. The repertoire has about 89,000 distinct CDR3 sequences, about 48% of them found once; the top ten carry roughly three fifths. V gave up 6 bases and J gave up 1 base, with 12 bases separating them. The CDR3 totals 14 residues. Looked up from germline, CDR1 is KGHSH and CDR2 is LQKENI. Sequencing used blood, either unsorted or a sorted T cell fraction (not recorded which). The TCR comes from a human donor who was either an allogeneic HSCT recipient or a stem cell or donor lymphocyte infusion donor (not recorded which). It is not recorded whose cells these are; they may come from a transplant donor. The chain is built from TRBV18 and TRBJ1-1; D is ambiguous. The chain's CDR3 is CASSPKLGNTEAFF. In DNA, the CDR3 is TGTGCCAGCTCCCCAAAGTTGGGGAACACTGAAGCTTTCTTT. Combining the CDR3 with reference TRBV18 and TRBJ1-1 gives the whole variable domain NAGVMQNPRHLVRRRGQEARLRCSPMKGHSHVYWYRQLPEEGLKFMVYLQKENIIDESGMPKERFSAEFPKEGPSILRIQQVVRGDSAAYFCASSPKLGNTEAFFGQGTRLTVV.